This T cell receptor beta chain was sequenced in a study of T cells after posttransplantation cyclophosphamide. Broader study findings: Later post-transplant blood repertoires were often dominated by donor CD8+ memory clones.

This clone was found many times. The antigen remains unidentified. Clones were sequenced by immunoSEQ multiplex PCR, and TCRdb holds only the in-frame ones, with some missing. This sample has around 35,000 clones, each found more than once. V was pared by 0 bases and J by 8 bases, with 8 bases of the junction left unmatched. The germline gives CDR1 MGHRA, CDR2 YSYEKL. CDR3 length equals 17 residues. The sequence was collected from a woman aged 45 to 65 in good health and a related stem cell transplant donor. The gene calls are TRBV4-1 and TRBJ1-4; 11 bases line up with TRBD1. The specimen was PBMCs. The CDR3 region has the DNA TGCGCCAGCAGCCAAGATCCTAGAGGGACAGGGGGGGAAAAACTGTTTTTT. Translating it yields CASSQDPRGTGGEKLFF.